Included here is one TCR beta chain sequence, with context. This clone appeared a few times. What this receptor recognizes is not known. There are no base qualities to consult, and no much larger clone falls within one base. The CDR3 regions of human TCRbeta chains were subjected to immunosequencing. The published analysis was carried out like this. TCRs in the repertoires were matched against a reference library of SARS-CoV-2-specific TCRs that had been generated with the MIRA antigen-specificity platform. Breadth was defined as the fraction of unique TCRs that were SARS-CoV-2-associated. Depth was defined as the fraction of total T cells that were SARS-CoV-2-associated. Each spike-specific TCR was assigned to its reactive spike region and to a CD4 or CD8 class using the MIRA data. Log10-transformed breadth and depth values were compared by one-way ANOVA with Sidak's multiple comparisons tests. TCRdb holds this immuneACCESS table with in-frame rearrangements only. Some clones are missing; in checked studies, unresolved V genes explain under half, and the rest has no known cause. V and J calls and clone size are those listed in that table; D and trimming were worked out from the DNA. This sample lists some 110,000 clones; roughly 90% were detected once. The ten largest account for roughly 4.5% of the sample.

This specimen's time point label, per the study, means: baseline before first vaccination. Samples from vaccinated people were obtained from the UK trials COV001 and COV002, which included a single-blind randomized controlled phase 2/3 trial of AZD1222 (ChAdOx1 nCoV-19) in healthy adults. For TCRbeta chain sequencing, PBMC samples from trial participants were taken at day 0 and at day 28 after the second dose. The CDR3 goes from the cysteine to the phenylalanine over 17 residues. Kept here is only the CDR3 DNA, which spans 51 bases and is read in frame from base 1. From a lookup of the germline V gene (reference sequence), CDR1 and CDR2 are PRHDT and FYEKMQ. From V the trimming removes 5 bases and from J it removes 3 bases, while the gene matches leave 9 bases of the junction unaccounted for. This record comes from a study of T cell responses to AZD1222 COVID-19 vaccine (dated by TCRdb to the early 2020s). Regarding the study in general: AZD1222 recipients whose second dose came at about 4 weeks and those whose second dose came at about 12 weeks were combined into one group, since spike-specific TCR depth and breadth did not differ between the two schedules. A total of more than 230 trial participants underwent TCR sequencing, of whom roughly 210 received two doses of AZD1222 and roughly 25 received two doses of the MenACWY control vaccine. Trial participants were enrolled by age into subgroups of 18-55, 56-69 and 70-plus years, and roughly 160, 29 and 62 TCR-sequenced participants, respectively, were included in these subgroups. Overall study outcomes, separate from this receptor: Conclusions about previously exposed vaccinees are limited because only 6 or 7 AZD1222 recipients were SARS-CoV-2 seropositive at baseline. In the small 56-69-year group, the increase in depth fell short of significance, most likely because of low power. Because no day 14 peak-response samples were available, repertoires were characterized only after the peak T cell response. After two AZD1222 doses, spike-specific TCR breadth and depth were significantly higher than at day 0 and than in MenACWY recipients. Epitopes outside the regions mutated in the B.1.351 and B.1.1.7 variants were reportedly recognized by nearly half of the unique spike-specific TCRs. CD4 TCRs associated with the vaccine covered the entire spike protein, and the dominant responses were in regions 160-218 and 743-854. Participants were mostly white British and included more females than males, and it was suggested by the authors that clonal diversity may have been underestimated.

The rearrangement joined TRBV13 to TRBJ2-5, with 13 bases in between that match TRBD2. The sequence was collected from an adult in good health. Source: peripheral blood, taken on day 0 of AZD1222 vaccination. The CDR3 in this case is CASSPGLAGSGEETQYF. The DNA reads TGTGCCAGCAGCCCGGGACTAGCGGGGTCGGGGGAAGAGACCCAGTACTTC.